This TCR beta chain was observed in a study of spatial heterogeneity in lung cancer. This clonotype occurred many times. Its antigen remains unidentified. Time point of the sample: sample taken at primary tumor resection. Whole RNA from tumor, nontumor lung or frozen PBMC was sequenced unsorted. Every TCR cDNA molecule bore its own unique molecular identifier. MiXCR was run by TCRdb on the 5' RACE reads, yielding one entry per CDR3 protein. The sample includes about 13,000 distinct CDR3 sequences, about 6% seen only once; the top ten take 11%. General study findings and limits: Tracking of tumor mutation counts was seen in expanded intratumoral alpha and beta TCR counts.

Germline V gene lookup returns CDR1 SQVTM and CDR2 ANQGSEA. The length of the CDR3 is 12 residues. Trimming removed 6 bases at V and 1 base at J, with 10 bases between. This specimen consisted of lung tumor tissue, obtained at surgery. The sequence came from a female donor with early-stage non-small cell lung cancer. The rearrangement joins TRBV29-1 to TRBJ2-7; D call uncertain. The CDR3 sequence is CSVRTNSYEQYF. DNA of the CDR3: TGCAGCGTCCGCACCAATTCCTACGAGCAGTACTTC.